The rows below give T cell receptor beta chains drawn from one sample of a study of stem cell transplantation in POMP-related autoinflammatory disease. Measured with immunoSEQ multiplex PCR; TCRdb has only the in-frame clones, and not every one. The sample includes about 32,000 clones, about 91% of them seen just once. The sequencing used CD4+ T cells from PBMCs, collected before stem cell transplantation. These receptors all come from a human donor with POMP-related autoinflammation and immune dysregulation (PRAID). Each CDR3 is given with its conserved first and last residue. A D gene is named only where the DNA matches it firmly. Clone size, where shown, is once, few, many, or a class for clones that have expanded.

>TRBJ2-6|-|-|TRBV7-2
TGTGCCAGCAGCTTAAGGGGGAGCTCTGGGGCCAACGTCCTGACTTTC
CASSLRGSSGANVLTF
>TRBJ1-6|-|once|TRBV5-1
TGCGCCAGCAGCTTGGGACAAAATTCACCCCTCCACTTT
CASSLGQNSPLHF
>TRBJ2-5|-|-|TRBV7-9
TGTGCCAGCAGCGCTCGGACCCTTCGGGAGACCCAGTACTTC
CASSARTLRETQYF
>TRBJ1-1|TRBD1|-|TRBV5-1
TGCGCCAGCAGCTGGGGACAGGGGGCTGGAAGGAACACTGAAGCTTTCTTT
CASSWGQGAGRNTEAFF
>TRBJ2-7|-|-|TRBV6-6
TGTGCCAGCAGTTACTCGAGGGAGCAGTACTTC
CASSYSREQYF
>TRBJ1-5|-|-|TRBV9
TGTGCCAGCAGCCCTCGCCTCCGGACGTTGAAAGGTTATAGCAATCAGCCCCAGCATTTT
CASSPRLRTLKGYSNQPQHF
>TRBJ2-2|-|-|TRBV21-1
TGTGCCAGCAGCAGGAGGGAGCTGTTTTTT
CASSRRELFF
>TRBJ2-2|-|-|TRBV5-1
TGCGCCAGCAGTCAGGAAAGTGGGAGGACGAACACCGGGGAGCTGTTTTTT
CASSQESGRTNTGELFF
>TRBJ1-6|-|once|TRBV5-1
TGCGCCAGCAGCTTGCAGGATCTCTCACCCCTCCACTTT
CASSLQDLSPLHF
>TRBJ2-3|-|-|TRBV27
TGTGCCAGCAGTTTATTCCCCCCAGATACGCAGTATTTT
CASSLFPPDTQYF
>TRBJ2-2|-|-|TRBV7-2
TGTGCCAGCAGCCCGACGCGGGGAAACACCGGGGAGCTGTTTTTT
CASSPTRGNTGELFF
>TRBJ2-5|TRBD1|-|TRBV25-1
TGTGCCAGCAGTCCCACAGGGGGCGCTTGGGAGACCCAGTACTTC
CASSPTGGAWETQYF
>TRBJ1-2|-|-|TRBV6-6
TGTGCCAGCAGTTCGTTGGGCTATGGCTACACCTTC
CASSSLGYGYTF
>TRBJ2-7|TRBD2|-|TRBV6-5
TGTGCCAGCAGTTACTGGGGGACTAGCGGTCCCTGCGAGCAGTACTTC
CASSYWGTSGPCEQYF
>TRBJ1-6|-|-|TRBV4-1
TGCGCCAGCAGCCAGAGGGGCAGGGGTGATTCACCCCTCCACTTT
CASSQRGRGDSPLHF
>TRBJ2-7|-|-|TRBV9
TGTGCCAGCAGCCCCCTGACAGGCACCTACGAGCAGTACTTC
CASSPLTGTYEQYF
>TRBJ1-6|-|-|TRBV6-1
TGTGCCAGCAGTGAGAGGGGTAATTCACCCCTCCACTTT
CASSERGNSPLHF
>TRBJ2-7|TRBD2|-|TRBV15
TGTGCCACCAGAAGGGACTATAGCTACGAGCAGTACTTC
CATRRDYSYEQYF
>TRBJ1-1|-|-|TRBV27
TGTGCCAGCAGTTCCCCGATGGGAAGAACTGAAGCTTTCTTT
CASSSPMGRTEAFF
>TRBJ1-5|-|-|TRBV28
TGTGCCAGCAGTTTCCCGACCACCAATCAGCCCCAGCATTTT
CASSFPTTNQPQHF
>TRBJ2-2|-|-|TRBV6-6
TGTGCCAGCAACTCCGATGGGACCGGGGAGCTGTTTTTT
CASNSDGTGELFF
>TRBJ2-5|-|-|TRBV5-6
TGTGCCAGCAGCTGGGAAGGGGGACCCTCTCAGACCCAGTACTTC
CASSWEGGPSQTQYF
>TRBJ2-1|-|-|TRBV10-3
TGTGCCATCAGTACCCCGGGACCCTCCCACAATGAGCAGTTCTTC
CAISTPGPSHNEQFF
>TRBJ2-1|TRBD2|-|TRBV5-6
TGTGCCAGCAGCTACTGGGAGGGGACGTACAATGAGCAGTTCTTC
CASSYWEGTYNEQFF
>TRBJ2-1|TRBD1|-|TRBV29-1
TGCAGCGACCCCCGGGACAGGGCCTACAATGAGCAGTTCTTC
CSDPRDRAYNEQFF
>TRBJ1-2|TRBD1|-|TRBV27
TGTGCCAGCAGTCCACAACCGGGCCGACAGGGACACTATGGCTACACCTTC
CASSPQPGRQGHYGYTF
>TRBJ2-5|TRBD1|-|TRBV5-6
TGTGCCAGCTCCCTTTGGGGGACAGGGTCCCGCGAGACCCAGTACTTC
CASSLWGTGSRETQYF
>TRBJ2-7|TRBD2|-|TRBV27
TGTGCCAGCAGGGGGCTAGCGGGAGTTATTTACGAGCAGTACTTC
CASRGLAGVIYEQYF
>TRBJ2-7|-|once|TRBV6-6
TGTGCCAGCAAGGGGGACCGAAGGGCCTACGAGCAGTACTTC
CASKGDRRAYEQYF
>TRBJ1-2|TRBD1|-|TRBV7-3
TGTGCCAGCAGCCGACACGGACAGGGGGCCGATAACTATGGCTACACCTTC
CASSRHGQGADNYGYTF
>TRBJ2-1|-|-|TRBV18
TGTGCCAGCTCTCTAGGGACGGGAACCTACAATGAGCAGTTCTTC
CASSLGTGTYNEQFF
>TRBJ2-7|TRBD2|-|TRBV4-2
TGTGCCAGCAGCCAAGGGGGGGCGGGACTAGCGGCCTACGAGCAGTACTTC
CASSQGGAGLAAYEQYF
>TRBJ2-1|-|-|TRBV5-1
TGCGCCAGCAGCAGAAGGGAGAGGGGGACTGGCGCCCGCTCCTACAATGAGCAGTTCTTC
CASSRRERGTGARSYNEQFF
>TRBJ1-2|TRBD1|few|TRBV7-9
TGTGCCAGCAGCTTGGGACAGGTAGCTAACTATGGCTACACCTTC
CASSLGQVANYGYTF
>TRBJ1-5|-|-|TRBV2
TGTGCCAGCAATAAAGAGGGAGGGACCCCGAGGAATCAGCCCCAGCATTTT
CASNKEGGTPRNQPQHF
>TRBJ2-1|-|-|TRBV28
TGTGCCAGCACCCGGGCGGACGAGAGGCATGAGCAGTTCTTC
CASTRADERHEQFF
>TRBJ1-2|-|-|TRBV7-6
TGTGCCAGCAGCTTGACAGGTGTCTCCGGCTACACCTTC
CASSLTGVSGYTF